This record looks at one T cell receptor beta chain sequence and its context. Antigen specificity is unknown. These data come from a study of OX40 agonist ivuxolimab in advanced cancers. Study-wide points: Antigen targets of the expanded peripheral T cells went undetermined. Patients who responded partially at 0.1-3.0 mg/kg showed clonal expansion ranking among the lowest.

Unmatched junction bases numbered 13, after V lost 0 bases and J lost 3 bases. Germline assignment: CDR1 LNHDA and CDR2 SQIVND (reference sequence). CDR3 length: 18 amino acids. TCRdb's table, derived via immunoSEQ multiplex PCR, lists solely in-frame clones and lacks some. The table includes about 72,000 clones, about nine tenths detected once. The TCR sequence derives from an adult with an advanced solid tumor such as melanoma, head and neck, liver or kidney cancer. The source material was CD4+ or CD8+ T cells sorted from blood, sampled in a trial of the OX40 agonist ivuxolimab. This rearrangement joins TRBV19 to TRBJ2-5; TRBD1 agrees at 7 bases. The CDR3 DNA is TGTGCCAGTAGTATAGATCAGGGGACAGCTTTTAATAAAGAGACCCAGTACTTC. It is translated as CASSIDQGTAFNKETQYF.